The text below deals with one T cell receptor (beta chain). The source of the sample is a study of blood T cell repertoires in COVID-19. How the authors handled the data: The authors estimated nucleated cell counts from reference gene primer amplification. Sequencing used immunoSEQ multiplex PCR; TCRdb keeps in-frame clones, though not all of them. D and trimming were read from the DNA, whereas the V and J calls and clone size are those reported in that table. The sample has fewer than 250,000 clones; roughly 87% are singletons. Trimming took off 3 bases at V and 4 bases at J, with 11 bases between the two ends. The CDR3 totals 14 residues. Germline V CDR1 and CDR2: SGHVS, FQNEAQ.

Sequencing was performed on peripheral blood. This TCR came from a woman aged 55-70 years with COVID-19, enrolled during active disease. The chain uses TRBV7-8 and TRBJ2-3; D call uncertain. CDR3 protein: CASSFYRGADTQYF. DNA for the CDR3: TGTGCCAGCAGCTTTTATCGTGGAGCAGATACGCAGTATTTT.